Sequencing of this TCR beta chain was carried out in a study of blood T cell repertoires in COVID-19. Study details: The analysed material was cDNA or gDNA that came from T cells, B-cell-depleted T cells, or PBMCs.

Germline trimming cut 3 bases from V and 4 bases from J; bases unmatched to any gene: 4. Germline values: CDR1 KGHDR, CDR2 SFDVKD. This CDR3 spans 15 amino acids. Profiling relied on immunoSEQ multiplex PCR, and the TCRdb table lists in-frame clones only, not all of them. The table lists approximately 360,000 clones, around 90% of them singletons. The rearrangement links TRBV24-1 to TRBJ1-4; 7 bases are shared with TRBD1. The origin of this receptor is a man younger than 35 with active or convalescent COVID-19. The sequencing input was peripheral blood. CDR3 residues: CATSDRDSLNEKLFF. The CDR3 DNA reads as TGTGCCACCAGTGATCGGGACAGCCTTAATGAAAAACTGTTTTTT.